Sequencing of this T cell receptor (beta chain) was carried out in a study of OX40 agonist ivuxolimab in advanced cancers. Clones were read by immunoSEQ multiplex PCR, and TCRdb kept only the in-frame ones, dropping some. This repertoire shows around 70,000 clones, about 80% found once; its top ten account for 5.5% to 7.5%. This CDR3 is 18 amino acids long. Trimming took 0 bases from V and 6 from J; bases not matched to a gene: 8. CDR1 is SGHVS, CDR2 FNYEAQ, per germline. The V call is TRBV7-6, the J call TRBJ2-1; TRBD2 matches 13 bases. The sequenced sample was CD4+ or CD8+ T cells sorted from blood, obtained in a trial of the OX40 agonist ivuxolimab. This sequence originates from an adult with an advanced solid tumor such as melanoma, head and neck, liver or kidney cancer. The CDR3 loop is CASSLAWTSGRIGNEQFF. Written as DNA, the CDR3 is TGTGCCAGCAGCTTAGCCTGGACTAGCGGGAGAATAGGCAATGAGCAGTTCTTC.